The 14 T cell receptor beta chains listed next were all sequenced from one sample in a study of identical twins. TCRdb redid the calling of the 5' RACE reads with MiXCR, one entry per CDR3 protein. The sample has about 1.7 million distinct CDR3 sequences, about 32% seen once; the top ten hold about 0.25%. The sequencing sample was made of cord blood. These TCRs come from a newborn girl in good health.

The gene calls are TRBV7-9 and TRBJ2-1; 8 bases agree with TRBD2. V dropped 3 bases and J dropped 4; count of bases not matched to a gene: 8. The germline gives CDR1 SEHNR, CDR2 FQNEAQ (reference sequence). CDR3 length: 16 amino acids. CDR3 DNA: TGTGCCAGCAGCTTTTCGGGGGGGCGAAATTACAATGAGCAGTTCTTC. It is translated as CASSFSGGRNYNEQFF. The variable domain in full, with the rest retrieved from reference TRBV7-9 and TRBJ2-1, is DTGVSQNPRHKITKRGQNVTFRCDPISEHNRLYWYRQTLGQGPEFLTYFQNEAQLEKSRLLSDRFSAERPKGSFSTLEIQRTEQGDSAMYLCASSFSGGRNYNEQFFGPGTRLTVL.

This clonotype was seen many times. V and J are TRBV29-1 and TRBJ2-7, with D perhaps TRBD1 (6 bases). V shed 7 bases and J shed 5 bases, with 18 bases lying between them. CDR1 is SQVTM and CDR2 is ANQGSEA in the germline V gene. This CDR3 region has 13 residues. The CDR3 DNA sequence: TGCAGCGCCTCGTCCAGGGGAATAAACGAGCAGTACTTC. It codes for CSASSRGINEQYF.

The chain has TRBV30 and TRBJ1-5, with D maybe TRBD1 (5 bases). This CDR3 comprises 13 residues. V shed 3 bases and J shed 3 bases, with 9 bases lying between them. In germline, CDR1 is GTSNPN, CDR2 SVGIG (reference sequence). The CDR3 DNA follows: TGTGCCTGGAGGGGGCAGACCAATCAGCCCCAGCATTTT. This sequence encodes CAWRGQTNQPQHF.

This clonotype was found a few times. The rearrangement uses TRBV7-2 and TRBJ1-3; D gene unclear. The CDR3 sequence is 15 residues long. V shed 0 bases and J shed 2 bases, with 8 bases lying between them. The germline V gene has CDR1 SGHTA and CDR2 FQGNSA. The CDR3 is CASSLALGAGNTIYF. The CDR3, as DNA: TGTGCCAGCAGCTTAGCGCTCGGTGCTGGAAACACCATATATTTT.

V gene TRBV20-1 combines with J gene TRBJ2-5; D is undetermined. CDR3 size: 12 residues. Trimming shortened V by 3 bases and J by 0 bases, and 5 bases separated the two germline ends. Germline V lookup: CDR1 DFQATT, CDR2 SNEGSKA (reference sequence). The CDR3 sequence: CSARADQETQYF. The CDR3, as DNA: TGCAGTGCTAGGGCGGACCAAGAGACCCAGTACTTC.

The table lists this clonotype with a few counts. The chain joins TRBV3-1 to TRBJ2-7; D is unresolved. V lost 2 bases, J lost 4 bases, and 9 bases lay in between. From germline, CDR1 is LGHDT and CDR2 YNNKEL (reference sequence). The CDR3 runs 13 residues. DNA of the CDR3: TGTGCCAGCAGCCAAAGGCCTGTATACGAGCAGTACTTC. Protein sequence: CASSQRPVYEQYF.

The V gene is TRBV25-1, the J gene TRBJ2-1, with 13 bases fitting TRBD2. The length of the CDR3 is 20 residues. Germline V gene data show CDR1 as MGHDK and CDR2 as SYGVNS. The trim removed 3 bases at V and 0 bases at J, leaving 11 bases unmatched. The CDR3 DNA is TGTGCCAGCAGTGAGGGTGCGGTGACTAGCGGGGGGCTCTCCTACAATGAGCAGTTCTTC. It specifies CASSEGAVTSGGLSYNEQFF.

The chain has TRBV12-3 or TRBV12-4 and TRBJ2-1; 8 nucleotides match TRBD1. The CDR3 spans 15 residues. J gave up 3 bases and V 3 bases, and 4 bases lay outside the gene matches. The CDR3 sequence is CASSFRTGYYNEQFF. The CDR3 DNA reads TGTGCCAGCAGTTTTCGGACAGGGTACTACAATGAGCAGTTCTTC.

The chain is built from TRBV7-8 and TRBJ2-1; no firm D call. Germline lookup yields CDR1 SGHVS and CDR2 FQNEAQ. The CDR3 is 15 residues long. V lost 4 bases to trimming and J lost 0 bases, with 10 bases between them. As DNA, the CDR3 is TGTGCCAGCAGCTATAGACGGACCTCCTACAATGAGCAGTTCTTC. Its protein is CASSYRRTSYNEQFF.

V gene TRBV25-1 combines with J gene TRBJ2-3; no definite D call. Germline CDR1 MGHDK, CDR2 SYGVNS. CDR3 length equals 14 residues. The ends were cut back, 1 base at V and 3 bases at J, with 8 bases in the middle. For the CDR3, the DNA is TGTGCCAGCAGTGAATCTTTGGGTACAGATACGCAGTATTTT. As protein: CASSESLGTDTQYF.

This clonotype was detected only a few times. The rearrangement joins TRBV29-1 to TRBJ1-2; the D is unclear. The germline V and J ends were trimmed by 5 bases and 4 bases, with 14 bases remaining between them. Germline V gene lookup returns CDR1 SQVTM and CDR2 ANQGSEA. The CDR3 loop spans 13 amino acids. CDR3 DNA sequence: TGCAGCGTTCTAGCAGGCCCCGTCTATGGCTACACCTTC. Its protein product is CSVLAGPVYGYTF.

V gene TRBV27 combines with J gene TRBJ2-7; 11 nucleotides align to TRBD2. The CDR3 is 14 amino acids. With 5 bases clipped from V and 4 bases from J, the junction kept 4 bases outside the gene matches. Per the germline V gene, CDR1 is MNHEY and CDR2 is SMNVEV (reference sequence). CDR3 region: CASSAGLAEYEQYF. In DNA, the CDR3 is TGTGCCAGCAGTGCGGGACTAGCGGAGTACGAGCAGTACTTC.

This rearrangement joins TRBV25-1 to TRBJ1-1; D gene unclear. In germline, CDR1 is MGHDK, CDR2 SYGVNS. The length of the CDR3 is 12 residues. Trimming stripped 6 bases from V and 1 base from J, with 6 bases between. The CDR3 coding sequence is TGTGCCAGCAGGGCACCGAACACTGAAGCTTTCTTT. This encodes CASRAPNTEAFF.

With regard to this clonotype: One end of the junction fails to match germline, which may point to a read error. The V call is TRBV6-5, the J call TRBJ2-1; tentative D call: TRBD1 (6 bases). The CDR3 runs to 17 residues. Germline CDR1 and CDR2: MNHEY and SVGAGI. CDR3 amino acids: CASSFSRRTVSYNGQFF. The CDR3 DNA is TGTGCCAGCAGTTTCTCCAGAAGGACAGTGTCTTACAATGGGCAGTTCTTC.